The sequence of this T cell receptor beta chain was determined in a study of CD8 T cells in Susac syndrome. TCR beta sequencing covered blood CD8+ and CD4+ T cells. Isolation of CD8+ and CD4+ T cells was performed negatively, whereas enrichment of TEMRA cells was done by FACS. Random hexamers were used to reverse transcribe about 0.5 to 1 ug of RNA. An immunoSEQ multiplex PCR generated amplified TCR beta CDR3 products spanning 54 Vbeta and 13 Jbeta. TCRdb processed the immunoSEQ multiplex PCR reads anew with MiXCR; each CDR3 protein has one entry. The top ten clones hold about 0.071% of a sample with 250,000 or so distinct CDR3 sequences, about 94% of them seen once. Whole-study findings and limits: That the number of individuals in its TCR sequencing and HLA analysis was relatively small was acknowledged by the study.

This CDR3 region has 12 residues. Germline lookup yields CDR1 SGHRS and CDR2 YFSETQ. The ends lost 7 bases at V and 1 base at J; junction bases unmatched: 1. This clonotype has just one count. Its matching antigen is unknown. The material sequenced was CD4+ T cells from PBMCs. The rearrangement uses TRBV5-1 and TRBJ2-5; 7 positions match TRBD2. The clonotype was recovered from a human donor with multiple sclerosis. CDR3 sequence reads: CASGEGQETQYF. The CDR3 region has the DNA TGCGCCAGCGGGGAGGGCCAAGAGACCCAGTACTTC. The full variable domain, in which reference TRBV5-1 and TRBJ2-5 provide the parts outside the CDR3, is KAGVTQTPRYLIKTRGQQVTLSCSPISGHRSVSWYQQTPGQGLQFLFEYFSETQRNKGNFPGRFSGRQFSNSRSEMNVSTLELGDSALYLCASGEGQETQYFGPGTRLLVL.